Below, 28 T cell receptor beta chains from the same sample are listed, as sequenced in a study of blood T cells in healthy people across ages. The second PCR ran about 6 to 12 cycles with a sample-barcoded 5' primer and J-beta primers. TCRdb recomputed calls from the 5' RACE reads with MiXCR, one row per CDR3 protein. Among over 1,300,000 distinct CDR3 sequences listed, roughly 60% were seen once. The sample was blood. The receptors originated from a man aged 18 to 29 in good health.

The chain uses TRBV29-1 and TRBJ1-1, with D possibly TRBD1 on 6 matching bases. The CDR3 sequence is 12 residues long. Germline V gives CDR1 SQVTM, CDR2 ANQGSEA. V was pared by 3 bases and J by 2 bases, with 7 bases between. The CDR3 protein is CSVEGANTEAFF. The CDR3 DNA reads TGCAGCGTTGAGGGGGCCAACACTGAAGCTTTCTTT.

This chain links TRBV4-2 with TRBJ1-4, with D maybe TRBD1 (6 bases). The CDR3 contains 15 residues. Trimming left V 3 bases short and J 4 bases short, with 12 bases between. Germline values: CDR1 LGHNA, CDR2 YNFKEQ. CDR3 loop: CASSHQDSFNEKLFF. The CDR3 coding sequence is TGTGCCAGCAGCCACCAGGACAGCTTTAATGAAAAACTGTTTTTT.

This clonotype was counted only a few times. The chain carries TRBV10-3 and TRBJ2-3; TRBD2 might be the D (6 bases). V lost 9 bases and J lost 2, with 18 bases in between. The germline CDR1 and CDR2 sequences are ENHRY and SYGVKD. This CDR3 is built from 15 residues. The CDR3 DNA follows: TGTGCCATGTCTCTCGGGGAGGTTAACACAGATACGCAGTATTTT. This translates into CAMSLGEVNTDTQYF.

This clonotype appeared once. The CDR3 bases are TGTGCCGGCAATAACGGGATAGATGAGCAGTACTTC. This sequence encodes CAGNNGIDEQYF. This chain joins TRBV25-1 and TRBJ2-5, with TRBD2 as a possible D gene (5 bases). The length of the CDR3 is 12 residues. Germline loops: CDR1 MGHDK, CDR2 SYGVNS. V was shortened by 11 bases and J by 11 bases, with 21 bases between the two germline ends.

This clonotype appeared a few times. V is TRBV5-4 and J is TRBJ1-2; 9 nucleotides match TRBD1. Germline CDR1 reads SGHNT; CDR2 reads YYREEE (reference sequence). Trimming removed 4 bases from V and 7 bases from J; junction bases left unmatched: 11. The CDR3 contains 15 residues. CDR3 protein: CASSSPGQGASGYTF. The CDR3 DNA is TGTGCCAGCAGCAGCCCGGGACAGGGCGCCAGTGGCTACACCTTC.

The rearrangement links TRBV4-3 to TRBJ2-3; D uncertain. Germline CDR1 is LGHNA and CDR2 is YSLEER. The CDR3 totals 16 residues. Deletions cut 0 bases from V and 6 bases from J, with 16 bases between. The CDR3 DNA sequence: TGCGCCAGCAGCCAAGATCGAACCCTAATACCGGATACGCAGTATTTT. Its translation is CASSQDRTLIPDTQYF.

The J gene is TRBJ1-1, the V gene TRBV10-3; D is uncertain. The CDR3 runs to 16 residues. Per germline, CDR1 ENHRY and CDR2 SYGVKD. The V end lost 3 bases, the J end lost 1 base, and 15 bases lay between the germline ends. CDR3 loop: CAISERVTLWNTEAFF. CDR3 DNA: TGTGCCATCAGTGAAAGGGTCACACTATGGAACACTGAAGCTTTCTTT.

This chain uses TRBV6-2 or TRBV6-3 with TRBJ2-1, with 9 nucleotides matching TRBD2. CDR3 size: 20 residues. V gave up 2 bases and J gave up 2 bases; unmatched junction bases: 16. The germline gives CDR1 MNHEY, CDR2 SVGEGT. The CDR3 bases are TGTGCCAGCAGTTACGCCGTAGCGGGGGCCCTTCTAGAAACCTACAATGAGCAGTTCTTC. It translates to CASSYAVAGALLETYNEQFF.

This chain uses TRBV10-3 with TRBJ2-7, with D unclear. The germline CDR1 and CDR2 sequences are ENHRY and SYGVKD. This CDR3 region has 14 residues. Trimming took 2 bases from V and 0 from J, leaving 8 bases between them. The CDR3 is CAISENGDSYEQYF. The CDR3 DNA is TGTGCCATCAGTGAGAATGGTGACTCCTACGAGCAGTACTTC.

The sample holds many counts of this clonotype. V gene TRBV20-1 combines with J gene TRBJ2-3; TRBD2 might be the D (6 bases). The CDR3 length is 13 residues. From germline, CDR1 is DFQATT and CDR2 SNEGSKA (reference sequence). V was trimmed by 6 bases and J by 5 bases, leaving 15 bases between them. The CDR3, as DNA: TGCAGTGCACTTCGCGGGGCAGAAGATACGCAGTATTTT. Its protein product is CSALRGAEDTQYF.

The rearrangement uses TRBV21-1 and TRBJ2-1; the table's D gene call, TRBD2, was not cross checked with the DNA. TRBV21-1 is labeled a pseudogene. The CDR3 length is 18 residues. CDR3 residues: CASSTRLLVTSQMDEQFF. The CDR3 DNA sequence: TGTGCCAGCAGCACGAGACTATTGGTGACATCACAAATGGATGAGCAGTTCTTC.

This clonotype has a handful of counts. The rearrangement links TRBV7-9 to TRBJ1-4; perhaps TRBD1 as D (5 bases). The V and J ends lost 5 bases and 8 bases respectively, with 15 bases between them. In germline, CDR1 is SEHNR, CDR2 FQNEAQ (reference sequence). This CDR3 contains 14 residues. The CDR3 protein is CASSGTPGPEKLFF. In DNA, the CDR3 is TGTGCCAGCAGCGGAACACCGGGGCCCGAAAAACTGTTTTTT.

J is TRBJ2-5 and V is TRBV4-3, with 11 bases lining up with TRBD2. The CDR3 runs 18 residues. Germline lookup yields CDR1 LGHNA and CDR2 YSLEER. V lost 0 bases and J lost 1; bases outside the gene matches: 7. The CDR3 protein is CASSQEGVAGGGQETQYF. In nucleotides, the CDR3 is TGCGCCAGCAGCCAAGAAGGGGTAGCGGGGGGGGGCCAAGAGACCCAGTACTTC.

This clonotype was counted only a few times. The V call is TRBV15, the J call TRBJ2-7, with D tentatively TRBD2 (5 bases). The CDR3 has 16 residues. V lost 1 base to trimming and J lost 5 bases, with 18 bases between them. Germline CDR1 and CDR2: LNHNV and YYDKDF (reference sequence). This CDR3 reads CATSRVLGVLRDEQYF. CDR3 nucleotide sequence: TGTGCCACCAGCAGAGTCCTCGGGGTCCTACGGGACGAGCAGTACTTC.

A remark on this clonotype: With a much larger clone just one base away, this may be a read error. The chain recombines TRBV6-5 with TRBJ2-3; D is possibly TRBD2 (5 bases). The CDR3 contains 13 residues. In germline, CDR1 is MNHEY, CDR2 SVGAGI. V dropped 7 bases and J dropped 2 bases, with 10 bases sitting between them. The CDR3 DNA reads as TGTGCCAGCACTCCGGGGAACACAGATACGCAGTATTTT. Its protein is CASTPGNTDTQYF.

This clonotype was seen more than once but under ten times. V is TRBV29-1 and J is TRBJ2-5; 9 bases match TRBD1. V lost 1 base to trimming and J lost 5 bases; unmatched junction nucleotides: 8. The CDR3 covers 15 residues. In germline, CDR1 is SQVTM, CDR2 ANQGSEA. As DNA, the CDR3 is TGCAGCGTTGAAGGGGACAGGGAAGTTTTTGAGACCCAGTACTTC. It codes for CSVEGDREVFETQYF.

As concerns this clonotype: Mismatch with germline at one junction end may stem from a read error. V and J are TRBV7-9 and TRBJ1-5; D is unresolved. Germline-derived CDR1 and CDR2 are SEHNR and FQNEAQ (reference sequence). The CDR3 contains 12 residues. The DNA of the CDR3 is TGTGCCAGCAGTTTAGGAACCCAGCCCCAGCATTTT. Translated: CASSLGTQPQHF.

This clonotype was detected only once. The genes are TRBV28 and TRBJ2-5, with no clear D. The CDR3 length is 9 residues. Trimming removed 8 bases at V and 9 bases at J, with 7 bases between. The germline V gene has CDR1 MDHEN and CDR2 SYDVKM. This CDR3 reads CASGRSQYF. As DNA, the CDR3 is TGTGCCAGCGGTCGGTCCCAGTACTTC.

J is TRBJ2-3 and V is TRBV7-6; 7 nucleotides match TRBD2. Germline trimming cut 3 bases from V and 2 bases from J; bases unmatched to any gene: 5. In germline, CDR1 is SGHVS, CDR2 FNYEAQ. The CDR3 totals 15 residues. CDR3 residues: CASSFAGVLTDTQYF. In DNA, the CDR3 is TGTGCCAGCAGCTTCGCGGGGGTGCTCACAGATACGCAGTATTTT.

The chain is built from TRBV4-3 and TRBJ2-4, with 11 bases fitting TRBD1. V gave up 0 bases and J gave up 13 bases; unmatched junction bases: 11. Per germline, CDR1 LGHNA and CDR2 YSLEER. The length of the CDR3 is 16 residues. The CDR3 DNA is TGCGCCAGCAGCCAAGAAGGTCGGGACAGGGGGTATGAGCAGTACTTC. Its protein is CASSQEGRDRGYEQYF.

This clonotype occurred once. This chain links TRBV11-2 with TRBJ2-3, with 10 positions matching TRBD2. Looked up from germline, CDR1 is SGHAT and CDR2 is FQNNGV. V dropped 1 base and J dropped 2; count of bases not matched to a gene: 6. The CDR3 runs 17 residues. The CDR3 coding sequence is TGTGCCAGCAGCTTAGGGGTAGCGGGAGGAGCCACAGATACGCAGTATTTT. Translation gives CASSLGVAGGATDTQYF.

This clonotype showed up many times. This chain connects TRBV4-1 to TRBJ2-5; 9 bases fit TRBD1. The germline V gene has CDR1 MGHRA and CDR2 YSYEKL. The CDR3 sequence is 16 residues long. Germline trimming cut 0 bases from V and 5 bases from J; bases unmatched to any gene: 7. CDR3 region: CASSQDPGTGSETQYF. CDR3 bases: TGCGCCAGCAGCCAAGATCCGGGGACAGGGTCGGAGACCCAGTACTTC.

In this sample, this clonotype turned up a few times. The gene calls are TRBV28 and TRBJ2-7, with D unclear. CDR3 size: 12 residues. The V end was cut by 6 bases, the J end by 6 bases, with 12 bases between. Germline V gives CDR1 MDHEN, CDR2 SYDVKM. CDR3 sequence: CASSPIGSEQYF. As DNA, the CDR3 is TGTGCCAGCAGCCCCATCGGATCCGAGCAGTACTTC.

The rearrangement links TRBV6-5 to TRBJ1-2; the D is unclear. Germline loops: CDR1 MNHEY, CDR2 SVGAGI. This CDR3 is 13 amino acids long. V was shortened by 2 bases and J by 6 bases, with 10 bases between the two germline ends. Here the CDR3 reads CASSYGVSDGYTF. CDR3 nucleotide sequence: TGTGCCAGCAGTTACGGAGTTTCGGATGGCTACACCTTC.

The chain combines TRBV24-1 with TRBJ2-1; a weak D match, TRBD2 (6 bases). V dropped 4 bases and J dropped 8 bases, with 11 bases sitting between them. This CDR3 contains 13 residues. The V gene's germline CDR1 is KGHDR and CDR2 SFDVKD. The chain's CDR3 is CATSEGWGDEQFF. The CDR3 DNA is TGTGCCACCAGTGAGGGATGGGGGGATGAGCAGTTCTTC.

The gene calls are TRBV7-2 and TRBJ2-4; tentatively, D is TRBD2 (5 bases). The V and J ends lost 0 bases and 0 bases respectively, with 9 bases between them. Per the germline V gene, CDR1 is SGHTA and CDR2 is FQGNSA. The CDR3 spans 16 residues. The CDR3 is CASSLASELAKNIQYF. Here the CDR3 DNA reads TGTGCCAGCAGCTTAGCTAGCGAACTAGCCAAAAACATTCAGTACTTC.

V and J are TRBV20-1 and TRBJ1-1; 8 bases map to TRBD1. V gave up 3 bases and J gave up 6 bases; unmatched junction bases: 12. Germline V gene data show CDR1 as DFQATT and CDR2 as SNEGSKA (reference sequence). The CDR3 runs 15 residues. The CDR3 coding sequence is TGCAGTGCTAGTCAGGGGGCCGGAGGGGGCGCTGAAGCTTTCTTT. Its protein product is CSASQGAGGGAEAFF.

The rearrangement joins TRBV7-2 to TRBJ2-3; the D gene is possibly TRBD2 (6 bases). There are 14 residues in the CDR3. V was clipped by 5 bases and J by 4 bases, with 13 bases between them. Germline CDR1 reads SGHTA; CDR2 reads FQGNSA. The CDR3 protein is CASSGHRLADTQYF. CDR3 sequence (DNA): TGTGCCAGCAGCGGACATCGACTAGCAGATACGCAGTATTTT.